Listed here are 24 T cell receptor beta chains from one sample, sequenced in a study of regulatory T cells in long-lasting Graves disease. Sample time point: newly diagnosed GD, antithyroid drugs for less than 3 months. Following extraction of RNA from PBMCs, that RNA was used to make the TCR library. The TCR beta library used iRepertoire HTBI primers with Arm-PCR amplification of CDR3. TCRdb called the multiplex PCR reads again in MiXCR, with one record for every CDR3 protein. The table lists fewer than 650,000 distinct CDR3 sequences, 15% to 20% of them singletons, with 15% to 20% in the top ten. The same data also contributed to another study, on T cells in Graves' hyperthyroidism and ophthalmopathy.

The material was peripheral blood mononuclear cells (PBMCs), obtained at new diagnosis, from a patient treated with antithyroid drugs. All receptors come from a woman between 25 and 40 years old with Graves disease.

This clonotype was seen at least ten times. The chain joins TRBV11-1 to TRBJ2-7; D call uncertain. In germline, CDR1 is SGHAT, CDR2 FQDESV (reference sequence). The V end was cut by 4 bases, the J end by 6 bases, with 10 bases between. The CDR3 totals 12 residues. The CDR3 nucleotides read TGTGCCAGCAGCTCGATATCCCCCGAGCAGTACTTC. Translating gives CASSSISPEQYF.

V is TRBV7-9 and J is TRBJ1-6; D call uncertain. In germline, CDR1 is SEHNR, CDR2 FQNEAQ (reference sequence). The V end was cut by 1 base, the J end by 6 bases, with 10 bases between. The CDR3 has 15 amino acids. CDR3 DNA sequence: TGTGCCAGCAGCTTAGAGTTGCCCCGTAATTCACCCCTCCACTTT. This translates into CASSLELPRNSPLHF. Looking up the rest from reference TRBV7-9 and TRBJ1-6 gives the full variable domain: DTGVSQNPRHKITKRGQNVTFRCDPISEHNRLYWYRQTLGQGPEFLTYFQNEAQLEKSRLLSDRFSAERPKGSFSTLEIQRTEQGDSAMYLCASSLELPRNSPLHFGNGTRLTVT.

This clonotype was picked up a small number of times. The rearrangement links TRBV27 to TRBJ2-1; maybe TRBD2 (6 bases). Trimming took off 4 bases at V and 4 bases at J, with 11 bases between the two ends. The CDR3 has 14 residues. Germline values: CDR1 MNHEY, CDR2 SMNVEV (reference sequence). This CDR3 is CASSYRGLYNEQFF. The DNA of the CDR3 is TGTGCCAGCAGTTATCGGGGGTTGTACAATGAGCAGTTCTTC.

The chain is built from TRBV7-6 and TRBJ2-7; D is unresolved. The CDR3 loop spans 15 amino acids. Germline V gene sequence: CDR1 SGHVS, CDR2 FNYEAQ. Trimming stripped 5 bases from V and 0 bases from J, with 14 bases between. The CDR3 here is CASSLDGQSSYEQYF. The CDR3 DNA follows: TGTGCCAGCAGCCTCGACGGGCAGAGCTCCTACGAGCAGTACTTC.

This clonotype showed up many times. The chain links TRBV6-1 to TRBJ1-1; TRBD1 is a possible D gene (5 bases). Germline-derived CDR1 and CDR2 are MNHNS and SASEGT. V was cut by 8 bases and J by 0 bases, with 13 bases left in between. This CDR3 has 14 amino acids. This chain's CDR3 is CASLIGAMNTEAFF. The CDR3 bases are TGTGCCAGCCTAATCGGGGCGATGAACACTGAAGCTTTCTTT.

The V call is TRBV12-3 or TRBV12-4, the J call TRBJ2-3; TRBD2 aligns across 14 bases. TRBJ2-5 matches the DNA end more closely, so the J call is doubtful. The CDR3 covers 15 residues. The CDR3: CASGRGLAGDLTQYF. As DNA, the CDR3 is TGTGCCAGCGGACGGGGACTAGCGGGAGACTTGACCCAGTACTTC.

This clonotype was seen a few times. V and J are TRBV15 and TRBJ2-5; 9 nucleotides match TRBD2. Germline V CDR1 and CDR2: LNHNV, YYDKDF (reference sequence). J gave up 1 base and V 1 base, and 7 bases lay outside the gene matches. The CDR3 totals 17 residues. The CDR3 here is CATSRGETSGFQETQYF. CDR3 bases: TGTGCCACCAGCAGAGGAGAAACTAGCGGGTTCCAAGAGACCCAGTACTTC.

A few counts support this clonotype. The V call is TRBV19, the J call TRBJ1-2, with 7 bases that match TRBD1. The junction had 6 bases not matched to a gene; V was cut back by 4 bases and J by 4 bases. The CDR3 loop spans 14 amino acids. Germline loops: CDR1 LNHDA, CDR2 SQIVND (reference sequence). The CDR3 loop reads CASSKGQDIYGYTF. DNA for the CDR3: TGTGCCAGTAGTAAAGGACAGGACATCTATGGCTACACCTTC.

The V and J genes are TRBV5-8 and TRBJ2-3; 7 nucleotides agree with TRBD1. This CDR3 comprises 16 residues. Germline V lookup: CDR1 SGHTS, CDR2 YDEGEE. Germline trimming cut 3 bases from V and 0 bases from J; bases unmatched to any gene: 7. CDR3 sequence: CASSSGQPTSTDTQYF. CDR3 DNA: TGTGCCAGCAGCTCGGGACAGCCCACTAGCACAGATACGCAGTATTTT.

Many counts were recorded for this clonotype. V gene TRBV24-1 combines with J gene TRBJ2-1, with D tentatively TRBD1 (6 bases). CDR1 KGHDR and CDR2 SFDVKD come from the germline V gene. The CDR3 runs to 15 residues. Trimming cost V 0 bases and J 8 bases, with 13 bases left between them. In DNA form, the CDR3 reads TGTGCCACCAGTGATTTGGGCCAGGGGTACCATGAGCAGTTCTTC. This codes for CATSDLGQGYHEQFF.

This clonotype has ten or more counts. The chain couples TRBV6-1 to TRBJ2-2; 7 bases match TRBD2. Germline values: CDR1 MNHNS, CDR2 SASEGT. The CDR3 extends over 15 amino acids. The V and J ends lost 10 bases and 3 bases, in that order; junction bases with no gene match: 11. Written as DNA, the CDR3 is TGTGCCATCTCACGGACTAGTCGAGACACCGGGGAGCTGTTTTTT. Its protein is CAISRTSRDTGELFF.

The chain links TRBV18 to TRBJ2-7, with 11 bases matching TRBD1. The CDR3 covers 15 residues. The germline CDR1 and CDR2 sequences are KGHSH and LQKENI. Unmatched junction bases numbered 3, after V lost 3 bases and J lost 2 bases. For the CDR3, the DNA is TGTGCCAGCTCACCTGGGGGACAGGGGGCCTACGAGCAGTACTTC. Translation gives CASSPGGQGAYEQYF.

At least ten counts were recorded for this clonotype. In nucleotides, the CDR3 is TGTGCCAGCAGCCCGAGGACCTCGGATGGCTACACCTTC. Protein sequence: CASSPRTSDGYTF. V is TRBV27 and J is TRBJ1-2; no reliable D call. Per germline, CDR1 MNHEY and CDR2 SMNVEV (reference sequence). This CDR3 is built from 13 residues. V was pared by 6 bases and J by 6 bases, with 14 bases between.

The chain links TRBV5-1 to TRBJ2-2, with 8 bases lining up with TRBD2. The CDR3 has 15 residues. The germline V gene encodes CDR1 SGHRS and CDR2 YFSETQ. The V and J ends lost 4 bases and 6 bases, in that order; junction bases with no gene match: 8. For the CDR3, the DNA is TGCGCCAGCAGCACCTCCGGGACTAGTTCCGGGGAGCTGTTTTTT. Its translation: CASSTSGTSSGELFF.

This clonotype has ten or more counts. V is TRBV12-3 or TRBV12-4 and J is TRBJ1-2, with D perhaps matching TRBD1 (6 bases). V gave up 3 bases and J gave up 7 bases, with 15 bases separating them. This CDR3 spans 14 amino acids. CDR3 sequence reads: CASSLEALDSGYTF. The CDR3, as DNA: TGTGCCAGCAGTTTGGAAGCGTTGGACAGTGGCTACACCTTC.

The table lists this clonotype with many counts. The chain uses TRBV20-1 and TRBJ2-3; D could derive from TRBD1 or TRBD2 (5 bases each). Between the trimmed V and J ends, which lost 3 bases and 5 bases, there was a span of 6 bases. The CDR3 length is 11 residues. Germline V gene sequence: CDR1 DFQATT, CDR2 SNEGSKA (reference sequence). This CDR3 reads CSASGGDTQYF. As DNA, the CDR3 is TGCAGTGCTAGTGGGGGAGATACGCAGTATTTT.

The V gene is TRBV28, the J gene TRBJ1-2, with TRBD1 as a possible D gene (6 bases). CDR1 is MDHEN, CDR2 SYDVKM, per germline. Trimming pared 4 bases from V and 10 bases from J, leaving 10 bases between. This CDR3 is 11 amino acids long. Written as DNA, the CDR3 is TGTGCCAGCAGTTCATGGGGGGCCTACACCTTC. The encoded protein is CASSSWGAYTF.

This clonotype came up many times. In DNA form, the CDR3 reads TGTGCCAGCGGGACCCCACCCCCCACAGATACGCAGTATTTT. Protein sequence: CASGTPPPTDTQYF. The rearrangement joins TRBV2 to TRBJ2-3; the D call may be TRBD1 or TRBD2 (5 bases each). Looked up from germline, CDR1 is SNHLY and CDR2 is FYNNEI. This CDR3 spans 14 amino acids. V gave up 8 bases and J gave up 2 bases, with 14 bases separating them.

V gene TRBV10-3 combines with J gene TRBJ2-7; no clear D. The CDR3 is 15 residues long. CDR1 and CDR2 (germline): ENHRY, SYGVKD. Trimming removed 5 bases at V and 2 bases at J, with 16 bases between. For the CDR3, the DNA is TGTGCCATCAGTACACCGGGCCCAGGAACCTACGAGCAGTACTTC. Its translation: CAISTPGPGTYEQYF.

This clonotype came up many times. The rearrangement joins TRBV7-2 to TRBJ1-1; no reliable D call. Trimming cost V 5 bases and J 1 base, with 8 bases left between them. Germline CDR1 and CDR2: SGHTA and FQGNSA. The length of the CDR3 is 13 residues. The CDR3 loop reads CASSPGENTEAFF. The CDR3 nucleotides are TGTGCCAGCAGCCCAGGAGAGAACACTGAAGCTTTCTTT. Supplemented by reference TRBV7-2 and TRBJ1-1, the full variable domain reads GAGVSQSPSNKVTEKGKDVELRCDPISGHTALYWYRQSLGQGLEFLIYFQGNSAPDKSGLPSDRFSAERTGGSVSTLTIQRTQQEDSAVYLCASSPGENTEAFFGQGTRLTVV.

V gene TRBV4-1 combines with J gene TRBJ2-1, with D tentatively TRBD2 (5 bases). The CDR3 has 16 residues. The V gene's germline CDR1 is MGHRA and CDR2 YSYEKL. Trimming took off 1 base at V and 9 bases at J, with 19 bases between the two ends. The CDR3 DNA is TGCGCCAGCAGCCAAGGGCCGGGAAACCACCCCCTTGAGCAGTTCTTC. Translated, it gives CASSQGPGNHPLEQFF.

The table lists this clonotype with a count of one. V usage is TRBV5-1 and J usage is TRBJ2-4, with a weak D call TRBD2 (6 bases). This CDR3 has 14 residues. The V gene lost 4 bases and the J gene lost 2 bases, with 10 bases spanning the gap. Looked up from germline, CDR1 is SGHRS and CDR2 is YFSETQ. The CDR3 nucleotides are TGCGCCAGCAGCGCGGGACCCCCCAAAAACATTCAGTACTTC. Translation: CASSAGPPKNIQYF.

This clonotype was picked up many times. V and J are TRBV12-3 or TRBV12-4 and TRBJ1-6, with D unresolved. V gave up 1 base and J gave up 7 bases, with 11 bases separating them. The CDR3 is made up of 15 amino acids. The CDR3 nucleotides read TGTGCCAGCAGTTTAGACGATCGGCCGAATTCACCCCTCCACTTT. Translation gives CASSLDDRPNSPLHF.

The genes are TRBV7-9 and TRBJ2-7; 9 positions match TRBD1. V was clipped by 6 bases and J by 5 bases; unmatched bases: 11. CDR3 length: 15 residues. Per the germline V gene, CDR1 is SEHNR and CDR2 is FQNEAQ (reference sequence). CDR3 sequence reads: CASRGGDRVLHEQYF. In nucleotides, the CDR3 is TGTGCCAGCAGGGGAGGGGACAGGGTTCTTCACGAGCAGTACTTC.